This is a list of T cell receptor beta chains from one sample in a study of cytomegalovirus exposure and HLA in healthy donors. Sequencing used immunoSEQ multiplex PCR; TCRdb keeps in-frame clones, though not all of them. The sample records nearly 100,000 clones, around 69% being singletons. Sequencing was carried out using PBMCs. The receptor source for this set is a woman aged 55-75 years in good health and CMV-seropositive. Each CDR3 is given with its conserved first and last residue. D genes are given only for firm matches. Not all rows give a size; the values are once, few, many and, for expanded clones, a class.

clone size	V gene	D gene	J gene	CDR3 protein	CDR3 DNA
NA	TRBV15	TRBD2	TRBJ2-7	CATSIELAGLYEQYF	TGTGCCACCAGCATTGAACTAGCGGGATTGTACGAGCAGTACTTC
NA	TRBV30	TRBD2	TRBJ2-3	CAWSPLAAKDRDTQYF	TGTGCCTGGAGTCCCCTAGCGGCCAAGGATAGGGATACGCAGTATTTT
few	TRBV9	NA	TRBJ1-4	CASSVGLMAEKLFF	TGTGCCAGCAGCGTAGGTCTCATGGCAGAAAAACTGTTTTTT
NA	TRBV7-9	NA	TRBJ1-4	CASSLERILETNEKLFF	TGTGCCAGCAGCTTAGAACGGATCCTAGAAACTAATGAAAAACTGTTTTTT
NA	TRBV2	NA	TRBJ2-7	CASTGRTERYEQYF	TGTGCCAGCACCGGGCGGACAGAAAGATACGAGCAGTACTTC
NA	TRBV5-8	NA	TRBJ1-5	CASSLRSTSTQHF	TGTGCCAGCAGCTTGCGGAGCACCAGCACCCAGCATTTT
NA	TRBV5-1	NA	TRBJ2-7	CASSLTTGSYYEQYF	TGCGCCAGCAGCTTAACGACCGGATCCTACTACGAGCAGTACTTC
NA	TRBV7-9	TRBD1	TRBJ2-7	CASSTDRDRVHEQYF	TGTGCCAGCAGCACCGACCGGGACAGGGTCCACGAGCAGTACTTC
NA	TRBV5-5	NA	TRBJ1-1	CASSLPVNTEAFF	TGTGCCAGCAGCTTACCAGTGAACACTGAAGCTTTCTTT
NA	TRBV6-1	NA	TRBJ1-3	CASSEAPQGNTIYF	TGTGCCAGCAGTGAAGCGCCACAGGGAAACACCATATATTTT
NA	TRBV18	NA	TRBJ1-5	CASSSNSNSNQPQHF	TGTGCCAGCTCATCCAACAGCAATAGCAATCAGCCCCAGCATTTT
NA	TRBV5-6	NA	TRBJ1-6	CASSFFGSSYNSPLHF	TGTGCCAGCAGCTTTTTTGGGAGCTCCTATAATTCACCCCTCCACTTT
NA	TRBV28	TRBD2	TRBJ2-7	CASLGTTTYEQYF	TGTGCCAGCCTAGGGACTACCACCTACGAGCAGTACTTC
NA	TRBV27	NA	TRBJ1-1	CASSMPSHTEAFF	TGTGCCAGCAGTATGCCGAGTCACACTGAAGCTTTCTTT
NA	TRBV18	TRBD2	TRBJ2-7	CASSRGREGTEQYF	TGTGCCAGCTCCCGCGGACGGGAGGGGACCGAGCAGTACTTC
NA	TRBV29-1	TRBD2	TRBJ2-7	CSVEDLGGSNSYEQYF	TGCAGCGTTGAAGATCTTGGCGGGAGTAACTCCTACGAGCAGTACTTC